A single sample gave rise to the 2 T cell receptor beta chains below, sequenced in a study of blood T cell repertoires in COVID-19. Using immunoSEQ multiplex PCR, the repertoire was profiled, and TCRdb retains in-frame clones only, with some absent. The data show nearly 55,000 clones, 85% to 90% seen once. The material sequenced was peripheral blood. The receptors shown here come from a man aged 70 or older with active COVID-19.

CDR3 coding DNA: TGCGCCACCCGAGGAGGCTCCTACGAGCAGTACTTC. This translates into CATRGGSYEQYF. The rearrangement links TRBV5-1 to TRBJ2-7; a possible D gene is TRBD2 (5 bases). Trimming removed 9 bases from V and 0 bases from J, with 10 bases in between. The germline CDR1 and CDR2 sequences are SGHRS and YFSETQ. The CDR3 spans 12 residues.

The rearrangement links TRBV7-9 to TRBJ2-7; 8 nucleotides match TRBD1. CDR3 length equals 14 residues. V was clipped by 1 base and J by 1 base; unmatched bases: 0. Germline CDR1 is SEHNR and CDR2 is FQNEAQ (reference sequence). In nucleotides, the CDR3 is TGTGCCAGCAGCTTAGGGACAGGGTCCTACGAGCAGTACTTC. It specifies CASSLGTGSYEQYF.